This T cell receptor (beta chain) was found in a study of shared clonotypes between healthy human individuals. Turning to the study itself: The cohort comprised a couple of women and a few men. Their ages spanned 18 to 49 years. Findings of the study overall: Unshared clonotypes carried lower generation probabilities than those common to all four donors.

Notes on this clone: Antigen: not known.

Between the trimmed V and J ends, which lost 3 bases and 2 bases, there was a span of 17 bases. This CDR3 is 16 amino acids long. Germline values: CDR1 MDHEN, CDR2 SYDVKM. The assay was run at deep level. The authors split each subset's genomic DNA evenly across several immunoSEQ plates. The assay was immunoSEQ multiplex PCR, and TCRdb's table has in-frame clones only and misses some. The table includes over 2,000,000 clones, approximately 92% detected once. Positive CCR7 selection of CD45RO-negative cells yielded the naive CD8 cells, and terminally differentiated effector memory CD45RA+ cells were excluded.

This sequence was found in a man aged 18 to 30 in good health. Some clones in this sample may be carry-over from other donors' samples. V gene TRBV28 combines with J gene TRBJ2-7; D is unclear. The sample consisted of naive CD8+ T cells from PBMCs. The CDR3 is CASSFRVTLAAYEQYF. For the CDR3, the DNA is TGTGCCAGCAGTTTCCGGGTAACTTTGGCGGCCTACGAGCAGTACTTC.